The T cell receptor (beta chain) under discussion was sequenced for a study of T cells in Graves' hyperthyroidism and ophthalmopathy. Ten or more counts support this clonotype. Looked up from germline, CDR1 is MNHNS and CDR2 is SASEGT. V dropped 4 bases and J dropped 5; count of bases not matched to a gene: 5. The CDR3 covers 15 residues. Amplification yielded TCR beta CDR3 regions, with RNA transcripts as the source. HTBI primers were the set used in a first-round RT-PCR of the TCR CDR3. TCRdb reprocessed the multiplex PCR reads with MiXCR, giving one entry per CDR3 protein. Of around 520,000 distinct CDR3 sequences listed, roughly 14% are singletons.

Input material: blood. This clonotype was sampled from a young woman with Graves' hyperthyroidism. The chain carries TRBV6-1 and TRBJ2-5; 12 bases are a match to TRBD2. The CDR3 loop reads CASSVTSGREETQYF. CDR3 DNA: TGTGCCAGCAGTGTGACTAGCGGGAGAGAGGAGACCCAGTACTTC.